The T cell receptor (beta chain) under discussion was sequenced for a study of blood T cells in healthy people across ages. The second PCR ran roughly 7 to 12 cycles with a sample-barcoded 5' primer and J-beta primers. The template-switch adaptor, which had 12 random nucleotides, put a tag on each cDNA molecule. TCRdb used MiXCR to reprocess the 5' RACE reads, holding one entry per CDR3 protein. The sample comprises around 790,000 distinct CDR3 sequences, around 42% of which are singletons, and approximately 19% rests with the top ten. Germline assignment: CDR1 SGHDN and CDR2 FVKESK. This CDR3 region has 14 residues. Trimming at V came to 4 bases and at J to 4 bases, leaving 6 bases not matched to a gene. Those donating, healthy Caucasian individuals from Russia, were aged about 6 to 95. Each sample gave at least 7 million isolated PBMCs. This clonotype has more than one count but fewer than ten.

Source material: blood. The chain combines TRBV14 with TRBJ1-2; 7 bases fit TRBD1. This TCR was recovered from a man aged 60-69 years in good health. This CDR3 is CASSPGQVGYGYTF. CDR3 coding DNA: TGTGCCAGCAGCCCTGGACAGGTGGGCTATGGCTACACCTTC. Full variable domain (outside the CDR3, taken from reference TRBV14 and TRBJ1-2): EAGVTQFPSHSVIEKGQTVTLRCDPISGHDNLYWYRRVMGKEIKFLLHFVKESKQDESGMPNNRFLAERTGGTYSTLKVQPAELEDSGVYFCASSPGQVGYGYTFGSGTRLTVV.